Each of the 16 T cell receptor beta chains below was sequenced from the same sample in a study of Graves' ophthalmopathy and Graves' hyperthyroidism. Using RNA transcripts, the TCR beta CDR3 regions were amplified. HTBI-primed first-round RT-PCR preceded second-round multiplex PCR. TCRdb ran MiXCR on the multiplex PCR reads and lists one entry per CDR3 protein. Here the sample spans around 1,200,000 distinct CDR3 sequences, roughly 35% being singletons. Material: peripheral blood or thyroid tissue (not recorded which). These receptors were taken from an adult man with Graves' hyperthyroidism.

This clonotype was picked up a small number of times. The chain links TRBV7-9 to TRBJ1-1; 10 bases match TRBD1. Germline V lookup: CDR1 SEHNR, CDR2 FQNEAQ (reference sequence). The ends lost 3 bases at V and 5 bases at J; junction bases unmatched: 3. The CDR3 length is 14 residues. As DNA, the CDR3 is TGTGCCAGCAGCTTTGTGGGACAGGGGACTGAAGCTTTCTTT. It encodes CASSFVGQGTEAFF.

This rearrangement joins TRBV29-1 to TRBJ2-1; possibly TRBD2 for D (5 bases). Looked up from germline, CDR1 is SQVTM and CDR2 is ANQGSEA. The V gene lost 5 bases and the J gene lost 10 bases, with 18 bases spanning the gap. The CDR3 runs to 13 residues. The CDR3 DNA sequence: TGCAGCGTTATGGGAGCACCGAAACCCGAGCAGTTCTTC. Translation: CSVMGAPKPEQFF.

This clonotype was picked up many times. The chain recombines TRBV29-1 with TRBJ2-7; TRBD2 aligns across 7 bases. Per germline, CDR1 SQVTM and CDR2 ANQGSEA. V was clipped by 7 bases and J by 11 bases; unmatched bases: 20. This CDR3 comprises 14 residues. The CDR3 region is CSATAGSGTPREYF. DNA for the CDR3: TGCAGCGCCACTGCCGGGAGCGGGACGCCCCGGGAGTACTTC.

Comment on this clonotype: A read error may explain this, as a much larger clone is one base away. V usage is TRBV5-1 and J usage is TRBJ1-2; D not certain. CDR1 SGHRS and CDR2 YFSETQ come from the germline V gene. The CDR3 spans 15 residues. The V gene lost 0 bases and the J gene lost 5 bases, with 14 bases spanning the gap. The CDR3 here is CASSLGAGWSYGYTF. CDR3 DNA: TGCGCCAGCAGCTTGGGGGCAGGCTGGAGTTATGGCTACACCTTC. Full variable domain (outside the CDR3, taken from reference TRBV5-1 and TRBJ1-2): KAGVTQTPRYLIKTRGQQVTLSCSPISGHRSVSWYQQTPGQGLQFLFEYFSETQRNKGNFPGRFSGRQFSNSRSEMNVSTLELGDSALYLCASSLGAGWSYGYTFGSGTRLTVV.

Ten or more counts support this clonotype. V is TRBV19 and J is TRBJ2-5, with 7 bases that match TRBD2. CDR1 and CDR2 from the germline V gene are LNHDA and SQIVND (reference sequence). There are 14 residues in the CDR3. With V trimmed by 4 bases and J by 9 bases, 11 bases remained unmatched. CDR3 in DNA: TGTGCCAGTAGTAGGGGACTAACCAAGAGAGCCCAGTACTTC. Residues: CASSRGLTKRAQYF.

This chain uses TRBV7-2 with TRBJ2-2, with a weak D call TRBD2 (5 bases). Germline-derived CDR1 and CDR2 are SGHTA and FQGNSA. This CDR3 has 15 residues. Trimming pared 3 bases from V and 7 bases from J, leaving 15 bases between. The CDR3 protein is CASSFKRVGGGELFF. CDR3 in DNA: TGTGCCAGCAGCTTCAAACGAGTCGGAGGCGGGGAGCTGTTTTTT.

This clonotype has ten or more counts. The J gene is TRBJ1-2, the V gene TRBV4-3, with D perhaps TRBD1 (6 bases). The germline V gene encodes CDR1 LGHNA and CDR2 YSLEER. The CDR3 contains 14 residues. V lost 0 bases to trimming and J lost 5 bases, with 10 bases between them. The DNA of the CDR3 is TGCGCCAGCAGCCAAGAAGGCAGGGGTTATGGCTACACCTTC. This gives the protein CASSQEGRGYGYTF.

The genes are TRBV7-9 and TRBJ2-5; 7 bases map to TRBD1. Germline V gene sequence: CDR1 SEHNR, CDR2 FQNEAQ (reference sequence). The CDR3 sequence is 21 residues long. V lost 6 bases and J lost 4; bases outside the gene matches: 29. CDR3 residues: CASRRLGGRAGQGFGGETQYF. The CDR3 DNA follows: TGTGCCAGCAGACGCCTAGGGGGCAGGGCGGGCCAGGGGTTTGGAGGAGAGACCCAGTACTTC.

This clonotype showed up many times. The chain links TRBV5-5 to TRBJ1-3; TRBD1 is a possible D gene (5 bases). V was shortened by 0 bases and J by 3 bases, with 13 bases between the two germline ends. In germline, CDR1 is SGHKS, CDR2 YYEKEE (reference sequence). The length of the CDR3 is 16 residues. The CDR3 DNA sequence: TGTGCCAGCAGCTTGGATATGGGGGATATTGGAAACACCATATATTTT. It codes for CASSLDMGDIGNTIYF.

This clonotype appeared a few times. The rearrangement joins TRBV2 to TRBJ1-2; D unclear. The germline CDR1 and CDR2 sequences are SNHLY and FYNNEI. The germline V and J ends were trimmed by 8 bases and 2 bases, with 3 bases remaining between them. The CDR3 runs 10 residues. The DNA of the CDR3 is TGTGCCAGCGCCAACTATGGCTACACCTTC. This codes for CASANYGYTF.

This clonotype was picked up many times. This chain joins TRBV4-3 and TRBJ1-4; the D gene is possibly TRBD1 (6 bases). The germline gives CDR1 LGHNA, CDR2 YSLEER. V was shortened by 1 base and J by 14 bases, with 17 bases between the two germline ends. This CDR3 is 14 amino acids long. The CDR3 loop is CASSQGQQTGPLFF. The CDR3 DNA reads as TGCGCCAGCAGCCAAGGCCAACAGACAGGCCCGCTGTTTTTT.

The rearrangement joins TRBV4-3 to TRBJ2-7; TRBD1 is a possible D gene (6 bases). V was cut by 0 bases and J by 5 bases, with 14 bases left in between. Germline V gene lookup returns CDR1 LGHNA and CDR2 YSLEER. CDR3 length: 15 amino acids. CDR3 sequence (DNA): TGCGCCAGCAGCCAAGAGTACAGGGTAATCGACGAGCAGTACTTC. Protein: CASSQEYRVIDEQYF.

There are a few counts of this clonotype. The chain couples TRBV20-1 to TRBJ2-7; the D is unclear. Germline CDR1 DFQATT, CDR2 SNEGSKA (reference sequence). The CDR3 length is 13 residues. V was trimmed by 6 bases and J by 7 bases, leaving 19 bases between them. The CDR3 spells CSAGRVLSPEQYF. CDR3 sequence (DNA): TGCAGTGCAGGTCGGGTCTTATCCCCGGAGCAGTACTTC.

Many counts were recorded for this clonotype. The chain recombines TRBV20-1 with TRBJ1-5; 8 nucleotides line up with TRBD1. The germline V gene encodes CDR1 DFQATT and CDR2 SNEGSKA (reference sequence). The CDR3 extends over 13 amino acids. The V and J ends lost 6 bases and 6 bases, in that order; junction bases with no gene match: 7. CDR3 bases: TGCAGTGCCTCACAGGGGGTGAGTCAGCCCCAGCATTTT. This codes for CSASQGVSQPQHF.

This clonotype was seen only a few times. This chain joins TRBV7-9 and TRBJ2-5, with TRBD2 matching over 13 bases. This CDR3 contains 18 residues. Germline trimming cut 5 bases from V and 3 bases from J; bases unmatched to any gene: 12. The germline V gene has CDR1 SEHNR and CDR2 FQNEAQ (reference sequence). The chain's CDR3 is CASSPKTRTSGSKETQYF. Written as DNA, the CDR3 is TGTGCCAGCAGCCCGAAGACTAGGACTAGCGGGAGTAAAGAGACCCAGTACTTC.

V gene TRBV7-9 combines with J gene TRBJ1-6; the match to TRBD1 covers 11 bases. The CDR3 has 17 amino acids. Germline V lookup: CDR1 SEHNR, CDR2 FQNEAQ (reference sequence). With 2 bases clipped from V and 10 bases from J, the junction kept 10 bases outside the gene matches. CDR3 residues: CASSLKPGQGVISPLHF. The CDR3 DNA is TGTGCCAGCAGCTTAAAACCGGGACAGGGGGTGATCTCACCCCTCCACTTT. The full variable domain, with the rest looked up from reference TRBV7-9 and TRBJ1-6, is DTGVSQNPRHKITKRGQNVTFRCDPISEHNRLYWYRQTLGQGPEFLTYFQNEAQLEKSRLLSDRFSAERPKGSFSTLEIQRTEQGDSAMYLCASSLKPGQGVISPLHFGNGTRLTVT.